This T cell receptor (beta chain) is drawn from a study of shared clonotypes between healthy human individuals. Study observations and caveats: Apart from blood, nothing was sampled; tissue repertoires likely differ. Estimated richness was generally greater in naive than memory subsets. Between a handful of donors, naive CD4 clonotypes were shared at a level of approximately 5%.

The germline CDR1 and CDR2 sequences are SNHLY and FYNNEI. V was cut by 11 bases and J by 0 bases, with 19 bases left in between. This CDR3 region has 16 residues. The donors were adults (healthy and HIV-negative) with no recent acute infections or vaccinations. A note on this clone: The target antigen is unknown.

TCRdb's table, derived via immunoSEQ multiplex PCR, lists solely in-frame clones and lacks some. The data contain 2 million to 3 million clones, more than 85% of them seen just once; the ten biggest clones take up around 0.37%. This chain uses TRBV2 with TRBJ2-2; perhaps TRBD2 as D (6 bases). Sequences were obtained from naive CD4+ T cells from PBMCs. Indicated subset: CD45RA+ positively selected. The source is a man between 18 and 29 years old in good health. Some clones in this sample may be carry-over from other donors' samples. Written as DNA, the CDR3 is TGTGCCGGGTCTCTTATGGGACTCACGAACACCGGGGAGCTGTTTTTT. Its translation is CAGSLMGLTNTGELFF.